This entry concerns a single TCR beta chain. Its antigen is not yet known. The data originate from a study of cytomegalovirus exposure and HLA in healthy donors (dated by TCRdb to 2015 to 2018). Regarding the study in general: An earlier analysis of several hundred of the donors reported about 290 Gb of sequence data and some 120 million unique TCR beta sequences from about 200 million T cells. Around 320 gigabases of sequencing data and 70 million to 100 million unique TCR sequences were included in an early release covering roughly 700 HLA-typed donors. The genetic ancestry cluster associated with self-reported Caucasian donors included around four fifths of the 398 genotyped donors. The study aimed to test whether cataloging public T cell receptors could reveal signatures of past pathogen exposure. The study used immunosequencing to profile the T cell repertoires of approximately 640 subjects and linked those repertoires to cytomegalovirus serostatus. Along with the roughly 700-subject first cohort, a separate validation cohort of approximately 110 different subjects was used. High-throughput TCR immunosequencing, statistical association of individual TCRs with disease status, and machine learning were combined to predict cytomegalovirus infection status. To study patterns of TCR occurrence, a later analysis re-analyzed previously published TCR beta repertoires from around 700 donors and added high-resolution HLA genotyping. The later analysis used no new phenotypic data to find candidate immune exposures, relying instead on TCR beta sequences and their occurrence across donors. An earlier analysis of around 540 of the donors applied high-throughput TCR beta sequencing to assess whether each TCR beta V gene segment acted as functional or pseudogenic. Alongside the repertoire data, information on donor age, sex, ethnicity and CMV serostatus was compiled. In a later genetic analysis, genome-wide SNP genotypes for about 55% of the roughly 700 donors were used, and that subset was treated as a discovery cohort. All discovery cohort repertoires had been generated on a single sequencing platform. Both class I and class II loci were covered by HLA typing, at four-digit resolution. Typing coverage varied by locus: roughly 620-640 donors for A, B, C, DRB1 and DQB1; approximately 500 for DQA1; more than 600 for DPA1; roughly 470 for DPB1. Because of strong linkage in the cohort, a few DR-DQ haplotypes were treated as single units for association and clustering. On average, about 240,000 unique TCR beta nucleotide sequences were sequenced per donor among about 400 genotyped donors of the cohort, with roughly 20% of those sequences being non-productive.

The library was generated by the immunoSEQ multiplex PCR assay. The multiplex PCR relied on a mix of 60 forward primers for TCR Vbeta segments and 13 reverse primers for TCR Jbeta segments. The CDR3 region of rearranged TCR beta genes was amplified from genomic DNA by a multiplex PCR assay. On the Illumina HiSeq System, the amplified TCR beta libraries were sequenced as 87-base-pair reads. On the authors' methods: In a later analysis, approximately 74 million unique TCR beta chains were counted across the roughly 670 repertoires, and about 9.9 million of these chains were shared by at least two donors. To remove PCR and sequencing errors, raw reads were error-corrected and collapsed into unique sequences using a nearest-neighbor algorithm that merged closely related sequences. CDR3 sequences were aligned to IMGT reference sequences to assign V, D and J gene segments. Each retained sequence needed at least a six-nucleotide match to both a V gene segment and a J gene segment. A rearrangement counted as productive if the CDR3 had no stop codons and remained in frame with V and J, and every other rearrangement counted as non-productive. CDR3 was defined according to IMGT convention as the region running from the second conserved V-encoded cysteine to the conserved J-encoded phenylalanine. Sequences without an unambiguous match to a single V gene segment were excluded from the earlier analysis of about 600 of the donors. In an earlier analysis of several hundred of the donors, V segments were called functional above 56.7% productive rearrangements and were called segregating when the between-donor standard deviation exceeded 5%. To diagnose cytomegalovirus status from the catalog of TCR beta chain sequences, a statistical classification framework was built. In a later analysis, V and J genes were assigned by comparing TCR nucleotide sequences against IMGT/GENE-DB human TR gene sequences. In a later analysis, CDR3 sequences and most-parsimonious VDJ recombination scenarios were assigned using the TCRdist pipeline. In a later analysis, each TCR beta chain was defined by its CDR3 amino acid sequence together with its V-gene family, and reads lacking a unique V-gene family were excluded. A later analysis removed 550 to 700 highly shared, low-generation-probability nucleotide sequences to deal with suspected cross-contamination and a sequencing artifact. For each public chain, a later analysis derived a clonal expansion index from normalized ranks of inferred template counts within each repertoire. In a later analysis, generation probabilities were computed using a VDJ recombination model fitted to out-of-frame rearrangements, and the results were checked against IGoR. In a later analysis, hypergeometric tests were used to score TCR-TCR, TCR-HLA and TCR-CMV co-occurrence, with a repertoire-size bias correction applied to TCR pairs. To estimate false discovery rates, a later analysis permuted the HLA or CMV assignments 20 times. In a later analysis, co-occurring TCRs were grouped using DBSCAN, with TCRdist sequence similarity added in when clustering inside HLA-allele-positive subsets. For co-occurrence clustering, repertoires with fewer than 30,000 or more than 120,000 public chains were excluded, along with about five repertoires with anomalous nucleotide sharing. TCRdb holds this immuneACCESS table with in-frame rearrangements only. Some clones are missing; in checked studies, unresolved V genes explain under half, and the rest has no known cause. The V and J calls and clone size were taken over from that table, and D and trimming were inferred from the DNA. The table kept for this sample lists 70,000 to 85,000 clones. The ten biggest clones cover approximately 7.5% of the sample.

The cohort consisted of 600 to 700 healthy bone marrow donors. All cohort members were sampled while nominally healthy, although unrecorded immune exposures were likely present. The donor tested CMV seropositive, placing the donor among the 250 to 300 seropositive members of the cohort. Each donor provided a peripheral blood sample, and peripheral blood mononuclear cells were used for TCR beta sequencing. Genomic DNA extraction from the blood cell samples was performed with the Qiagen DNeasy Blood Extraction Kit. CDR1 and CDR2 were assigned from the germline V gene (reference sequence) as MNHEY and SMNVEV. V lost 0 bases and J lost 6 bases, and the count of bases not matched to a germline gene is 5. The CDR3 starts with the cysteine, ends with the phenylalanine, and has 15 residues. Just CDR3 DNA is preserved here, 45 bases in frame from base 1. Findings and caveats that apply to the study as a whole: HLA typing was unavailable for some donors at each locus, so association tests used only the typed subset. Roughly uniform sequencing depth across donors was assumed in presence/absence analyses, although this assumption may not hold. According to a later genetic analysis, donors in an Asian-associated ancestry cluster had fewer N-insertions in productive TCRs than the roughly 700-donor mean. Compared with equally common non-associated chains, HLA-associated TCR beta chains in a later analysis were more clonally expanded and had lower generation probabilities. Most CMV-associated TCR beta chains appeared to be HLA-restricted in a later analysis, and the HLA associations seemed to be driven largely by CMV exposure. The classifier was reported to diagnose cytomegalovirus status with high specificity and sensitivity in both the original and validation cohorts. Across donors, most TCR sequences were observed very rarely, whereas some public TCRs were present in many individuals. A further reported finding was that TCR beta sequences accurately predicted the HLA-A and HLA-B alleles for most subjects in the first cohort. Only TCR beta chains were sequenced in this cohort, and the absence of alpha or paired-chain data limited detectable features. Broadly in line with IMGT annotations, most TCR beta V segments showed up in productive rearrangements about 87% or about 30% of the time in an earlier analysis of 587 of the donors. The 87-base-pair reads could not distinguish some IMGT-functional V segments, including TRBV6-2 and TRBV6-3, so those segments were excluded. The study listed around 160 TCR beta chains as associated with cytomegalovirus. Correlated functional status among segregating V segments might reflect linkage disequilibrium, but an unknown experimental factor could not be ruled out. A later genetic analysis associated a missense DCLRE1C variant with V-gene and J-gene trimming of TCR beta chains, and an independent cohort replicated the association. When HLA alleles, especially DR and DQ, strongly co-occurred, attributing TCR associations to individual alleles was difficult. The only immune exposure information available for the cohort was CMV serostatus. Several of the top co-occurrence clusters appeared to be linked to parvovirus B19, influenza, CMV and Epstein-Barr virus, according to a later analysis. According to the authors, the approach could potentially be generalized to other disease states and immunological phenotypes. In a later analysis, the rate of TCR association differed among HLA loci, with DRB1 alleles having the most associated TCRs and HLA-C alleles having the fewest. Specific HLA alleles were associated with 15,000 to 20,000 TCR beta sequences at a false discovery rate of 0.05 in a later analysis. Because counts were too low, around 17 rarely observed V segments, including chromosome 9 orphons, were left out of the earlier analysis of about 620 of the donors. In vitro tests confirmed that a few of the cytomegalovirus-associated TCR beta chains recognize cytomegalovirus antigens. A group of highly shared sequence variants was considered likely to be a technical artifact of the sequencing pipeline.

Input material: PBMCs. The receptor chain draws on TRBV27 and TRBJ2-3; 8 bases in between match TRBD2. This receptor was identified in a female donor in good health and CMV-seropositive. The base sequence is TGTGCCAGCAGTTTATCACTAGCGGTAATGGATACGCAGTATTTT. Its translation reads: CASSLSLAVMDTQYF.